The clone carrying this T cell receptor beta chain has only a few counts. Its antigen is unidentified. As for time point: persistent/refractory GD, antithyroid drugs over 5 years with positive TRAb. PBMC-derived RNA was used for the TCR library. An endocrinology department in Xi'an, China, supplied the patients. Investigators prepared the TCR beta libraries by applying iRepertoire HTBI primers and Arm-PCR of CDR3 regions. TCRdb re-called the multiplex PCR reads with MiXCR, one entry per CDR3 protein. The sample holds a few hundred thousand distinct CDR3 sequences, 20% to 25% seen once. These data belong to a study of regulatory T cells in long-lasting Graves disease. Points from the study as a whole: Patients with persistent disease showed a bias toward TRBV28, TRBJ1-2 and TRBJ2-5.

This CDR3 is built from 15 residues. Trimming removed 0 bases from V and 4 bases from J; junction bases left unmatched: 6. CDR1 is MNHEY, CDR2 SVGAGI, per germline. The sequence derives from a female donor with Graves disease. The rearrangement links TRBV6-5 to TRBJ2-7; 7 bases match TRBD1. The sequenced sample was peripheral blood mononuclear cells (PBMCs), obtained when the disease was refractory, from a patient treated with antithyroid drugs. The CDR3 sequence is CASSYSRGTEYEQYF. The CDR3 DNA follows: TGTGCCAGCAGTTACTCGAGGGGGACAGAGTACGAGCAGTACTTC.